This T cell receptor (beta chain) is drawn from a study of T cells in Graves' hyperthyroidism and ophthalmopathy. Amplified regions were TCR beta CDR3 sequences from RNA transcripts. Initially, a first-round RT-PCR of the TCR CDR3 employed the HTBI primer set. TCRdb reprocessed the multiplex PCR reads with MiXCR, giving one entry per CDR3 protein. The sample lists some 720,000 distinct CDR3 sequences, around 17% occurring once. This clonotype came up many times. In germline, CDR1 is MDHEN, CDR2 SYDVKM. The V end was cut by 4 bases, the J end by 0 bases, with 5 bases between. The CDR3 sequence is 13 residues long.

The source of this sequence is a man between 18 and 35 years old with Graves' hyperthyroidism. V is TRBV28 and J is TRBJ2-3; D is uncertain. The specimen sequenced was blood. The CDR3 bases are TGTGCCAGCAGTTACGGTAGCACAGATACGCAGTATTTT. Translating it yields CASSYGSTDTQYF.